Listed here are 16 T cell receptor beta chains from one sample, sequenced in a study of T cell responses to AZD1222 COVID-19 vaccine. Data came from immunoSEQ multiplex PCR; TCRdb stores just in-frame clones and leaves some out. Here the sample spans 150,000 to 200,000 clones, 70% to 90% being singletons. The specimen comprised peripheral blood, sampled 28 days after the second AZD1222 dose. The receptors were gathered from an adult who received the AZD1222 COVID-19 vaccine.

This rearrangement joins TRBV7-2 to TRBJ2-1; D is perhaps TRBD1 or TRBD2 (5 bases each). V shed 1 base and J shed 3 bases, with 10 bases lying between them. CDR1 and CDR2 from the germline V gene are SGHTA and FQGNSA. The CDR3 is made up of 15 amino acids. The CDR3 protein is CASSLGGSDYNEQFF. CDR3 DNA sequence: TGTGCCAGCAGCTTAGGGGGGAGTGACTACAATGAGCAGTTCTTC.

The count of this clone is one. The chain employs TRBV3-1 (or the pseudogene TRBV3-2) and TRBJ1-1; 8 bases align to TRBD1. Germline-derived CDR1 and CDR2 are LGHDT and YNNKEL (reference sequence). V lost 4 bases, J lost 8 bases, and 12 bases stayed unmatched. The CDR3 loop spans 15 amino acids. The CDR3, as DNA: TGTGCCAGCAGCCCCCGCGGACAGGGCTTCGGGGAAGCTTTCTTT. Its protein is CASSPRGQGFGEAFF.

V gene TRBV7-6 combines with J gene TRBJ2-7, with 8 bases matching TRBD2. Germline V CDR1 and CDR2: SGHVS, FNYEAQ. J was trimmed by 0 bases and V by 2 bases; bases with no gene match: 6. The CDR3 is made up of 16 amino acids. CDR3 amino acids: CASSLLRGRSSYEQYF. DNA of the CDR3: TGTGCCAGCAGCTTACTTCGCGGGAGGAGCTCCTACGAGCAGTACTTC. Variable domain in full (rest from reference TRBV7-6 and TRBJ2-7): GAGVSQSPRYKVTKRGQDVALRCDPISGHVSLYWYRQALGQGPEFLTYFNYEAQQDKSGLPNDRFSAERPEGSISTLTIQRTEQRDSAMYRCASSLLRGRSSYEQYFGPGTRLTVT.

This CDR3 is CASSKTTQSPNYGYTF. The CDR3 bases are TGTGCCAGCAGCAAAACCACCCAATCACCTAACTATGGCTACACCTTC. The V and J genes are TRBV21-1 and TRBJ1-2. TRBV21-1 is termed a pseudogene. The CDR3 spans 16 residues.

This CDR3 reads CASSPGQGWEQYF. The DNA for the CDR3 is TGTGCCAGCTCACCTGGCCAGGGTTGGGAGCAGTACTTC. The rearrangement uses TRBV18 and TRBJ2-7; weak D call: TRBD1 (5 bases). CDR1 is KGHSH and CDR2 is LQKENI in the germline V gene. V dropped 3 bases and J dropped 7 bases, with 13 bases sitting between them. CDR3 length equals 13 residues. The full variable domain, its missing parts supplied by reference TRBV18 and TRBJ2-7, is NAGVMQNPRHLVRRRGQEARLRCSPMKGHSHVYWYRQLPEEGLKFMVYLQKENIIDESGMPKERFSAEFPKEGPSILRIQQVVRGDSAAYFCASSPGQGWEQYFGPGTRLTVT.

The chain recombines TRBV3-1 (or the pseudogene TRBV3-2) with TRBJ2-3, with D possibly TRBD2 on 5 matching bases. Looked up from germline, CDR1 is LGHDT and CDR2 is YNNKEL (reference sequence). There are 14 residues in the CDR3. Trimming stripped 4 bases from V and 8 bases from J, with 16 bases between. The CDR3 nucleotides are TGTGCCAGCAGCCGGTGGAGCGGCCAATTTACGCAGTATTTT. Protein product: CASSRWSGQFTQYF.

The genes are TRBV15 and TRBJ2-7; perhaps TRBD1 as D (6 bases). The CDR3 length is 14 residues. V lost 1 base and J 4 bases, leaving 11 bases between the germline ends. CDR1 and CDR2 from the germline V gene are LNHNV and YYDKDF (reference sequence). The CDR3 spells CATSRVDRLYEQYF. The DNA for the CDR3 is TGTGCCACCAGCAGAGTTGACAGGCTATACGAGCAGTACTTC.

The genes are TRBV5-1 and TRBJ1-5; D is possibly TRBD1 (6 bases). V gave up 1 base and J gave up 2 bases, with 7 bases separating them. The CDR3 sequence is 14 residues long. Germline V CDR1 and CDR2: SGHRS, YFSETQ. In DNA form, the CDR3 reads TGCGCCAGCAGCTTGTCAGGGGGCAATCAGCCCCAGCATTTT. Its translation: CASSLSGGNQPQHF.

The table lists this clone with many counts. The V call is TRBV9, the J call TRBJ1-6; a weak D match, TRBD1 (6 bases). The CDR3 is 14 amino acids. Germline V gene sequence: CDR1 SGDLS, CDR2 YYNGEE. V lost 0 bases, J lost 5 bases, and 6 bases lay in between. In DNA form, the CDR3 reads TGTGCCAGCAGCGTAGGGGACAATAATTCACCCCTCCACTTT. Its translation is CASSVGDNNSPLHF.

This chain uses TRBV6-5 with TRBJ1-2; 7 bases are a match to TRBD1. Trimming removed 6 bases from V and 8 bases from J; junction bases left unmatched: 6. CDR1 is MNHEY and CDR2 is SVGAGI in the germline V gene. The CDR3 is made up of 12 amino acids. CDR3 in DNA: TGTGCCAGCAGAAGACAGGGTGGAGGCTACACCTTC. Amino acid sequence: CASRRQGGGYTF.

This clone appeared a few times. The chain joins TRBV24-1 to TRBJ2-1; a weak D match, TRBD1 (6 bases). The CDR3 sequence is 16 residues long. The V and J ends lost 5 bases and 0 bases respectively, with 13 bases between them. From germline, CDR1 is KGHDR and CDR2 SFDVKD. CDR3 nucleotide sequence: TGTGCCACCAGTGGCCTAACAGGGAGCTCCTACAATGAGCAGTTCTTC. Its protein product is CATSGLTGSSYNEQFF.

The J gene is TRBJ1-3, the V gene TRBV6-5; D call uncertain. The CDR3 sequence is 15 residues long. The germline CDR1 and CDR2 sequences are MNHEY and SVGAGI. Trimming stripped 4 bases from V and 0 bases from J, with 10 bases between. Written as DNA, the CDR3 is TGTGCCAGCAGTTTAGCGGGATACTCTGGAAACACCATATATTTT. It encodes CASSLAGYSGNTIYF.

The chain joins TRBV4-1 to TRBJ2-7; TRBD1 matches at 9 bases. The CDR3 contains 17 residues. Germline lookup yields CDR1 MGHRA and CDR2 YSYEKL. The ends lost 1 base at V and 6 bases at J; junction bases unmatched: 13. The CDR3 loop is CASSQAGTGSRWREQYF. The DNA of the CDR3 is TGCGCCAGCAGCCAAGCAGGGACAGGGTCGAGATGGCGCGAGCAGTACTTC.

The genes are TRBV4-2 and TRBJ2-7, with TRBD2 identical over 10 bases. The CDR3 is made up of 17 amino acids. V lost 1 base and J lost 4; bases outside the gene matches: 10. CDR1 and CDR2 from the germline V gene are LGHNA and YNFKEQ. In nucleotides, the CDR3 is TGTGCCAGCAGCCAAGGGTTGCCTAGCGGGAGAGGTTACGAGCAGTACTTC. Protein: CASSQGLPSGRGYEQYF.

The chain joins TRBV6-5 to TRBJ2-5; no reliable D call. Germline V gene lookup returns CDR1 MNHEY and CDR2 SVGAGI. The CDR3 runs 13 residues. The germline V and J ends were trimmed by 6 bases and 2 bases, with 10 bases remaining between them. The CDR3 DNA is TGTGCCAGCAGACGACCGCCTCAAGAGACCCAGTACTTC. This sequence encodes CASRRPPQETQYF.

The chain couples TRBV6-2 or TRBV6-3 to TRBJ2-4; a weak D match, TRBD2 (6 bases). V lost 2 bases to trimming and J lost 4 bases, with 18 bases between them. Germline V gives CDR1 MNHEY, CDR2 SVGEGT. This CDR3 has 17 residues. The CDR3 nucleotides read TGTGCCAGCAGTTACGGGGCGGAGGGGTCCACTAAAAACATTCAGTACTTC. It translates to CASSYGAEGSTKNIQYF.